This T cell receptor beta chain was captured in a study of cytomegalovirus exposure and HLA in healthy donors. Study information: As an earlier analysis found, about 179 million T cells yielded about 120 million unique TCR beta sequences.

V was clipped by 3 bases and J by 8 bases, with 16 bases between them. The CDR3 extends over 15 amino acids. In germline, CDR1 is KGHSH, CDR2 LQKENI. On this clone: Its target is not known.

Primers for the PCR totalled 60 Vbeta and 13 Jbeta. This table comes from immunoSEQ multiplex PCR, and its TCRdb copy is limited to in-frame clones, with some not included. The sample comprises 76,000 or so clones, 73% of which are singletons, and approximately 16% rests with the top ten. Whole-study findings and limits: The study put 160 or so TCR beta chains on its list as cytomegalovirus-associated. It is likely that the observed cluster of highly shared sequence variants was a sequencing artifact.

The rearrangement uses TRBV18 and TRBJ1-4, with D possibly TRBD1 on 6 matching bases. The sequencing input was PBMCs. The receptor comes from a woman in her 40s in good health and CMV-seropositive. The CDR3 loop is CASSPTGTRLEKLFF. CDR3 sequence (DNA): TGTGCCAGCTCACCGACCGGGACACGGCTCGAAAAACTGTTTTTT.